These T cell receptor beta chains were read from a single sample in a study of cytomegalovirus exposure and HLA in healthy donors. Data came from immunoSEQ multiplex PCR; TCRdb stores just in-frame clones and leaves some out. The sample contains more than 150,000 clones, over 70% of which appear only once. What was sequenced was PBMCs. The receptors stem from a woman aged 35 to 49 in good health and CMV-seropositive. Each CDR3 is given with its conserved first and last residue. The D gene is left open where the match is weak. The size entry is marked missing in some rows and otherwise reads once, few, many or a size class.

d_gene: -
abundance: -
v_gene: TRBV5-6
j_gene: TRBJ1-2
CDR3nt: TGTGCCAGCAGCCTACAGGGAAGCGGCTACACCTTC
CDR3aa: CASSLQGSGYTF

d_gene: TRBD1
abundance: -
v_gene: TRBV2
j_gene: TRBJ2-1
CDR3nt: TGTGCCAGCAGGGCTACAGGGGGCAATGAGCAGTTCTTC
CDR3aa: CASRATGGNEQFF

d_gene: TRBD2
abundance: -
v_gene: TRBV5-1
j_gene: TRBJ2-1
CDR3nt: TGCGCCAGCAGCTTGGAGGGACTAGAAGAGCAGTTCTTC
CDR3aa: CASSLEGLEEQFF

d_gene: TRBD1
abundance: -
v_gene: TRBV5-1
j_gene: TRBJ2-7
CDR3nt: TGCGCCAGCAGCTTGGGGACAGGGTACTACGAGCAGTACTTC
CDR3aa: CASSLGTGYYEQYF

d_gene: TRBD2
abundance: -
v_gene: TRBV6-1
j_gene: TRBJ2-2
CDR3nt: TGTGCCAGCAGTGAATTCGGGCGGGGGGCTACCGGGGAGCTGTTTTTT
CDR3aa: CASSEFGRGATGELFF

d_gene: TRBD1
abundance: -
v_gene: TRBV5-1
j_gene: TRBJ1-4
CDR3nt: TGCGCCAGCCGGGACAGCAATGAAAAACTGTTTTTT
CDR3aa: CASRDSNEKLFF

d_gene: TRBD1
abundance: -
v_gene: TRBV4-3
j_gene: TRBJ1-6
CDR3nt: TGCGCCAGCAGCCAAGATCCGACAGGGTACTCACCCCTCCACTTT
CDR3aa: CASSQDPTGYSPLHF

d_gene: TRBD2
abundance: -
v_gene: TRBV18
j_gene: TRBJ2-7
CDR3nt: TGTGCCAGCTCGGGAGGGTACGAGCAGTACTTC
CDR3aa: CASSGGYEQYF

d_gene: -
abundance: once
v_gene: TRBV28
j_gene: TRBJ1-2
CDR3nt: TGTGCCAGCAGTTTGGGCCAATCCTATGGCTACACCTTC
CDR3aa: CASSLGQSYGYTF

d_gene: TRBD2
abundance: -
v_gene: TRBV11-2
j_gene: TRBJ2-1
CDR3nt: TGTGCCAGCAGCAAGACTAGCGGGGGGGCTTTCTATGAGCAGTTCTTC
CDR3aa: CASSKTSGGAFYEQFF

d_gene: -
abundance: -
v_gene: TRBV5-8
j_gene: TRBJ2-2
CDR3nt: TGTGCCAGCAGCTATCTCGGGGGAGAGACCGGGGAGCTGTTTTTT
CDR3aa: CASSYLGGETGELFF

d_gene: -
abundance: -
v_gene: TRBV7-2
j_gene: TRBJ2-7
CDR3nt: TGTGCCAGCAGCTTAATAGACATAACCTACGAGCAGTACTTC
CDR3aa: CASSLIDITYEQYF

d_gene: TRBD2
abundance: -
v_gene: TRBV5-1
j_gene: TRBJ2-3
CDR3nt: TGCGCCAGCAGCCCAGCGGGGGGGATAACAGATACGCAGTATTTT
CDR3aa: CASSPAGGITDTQYF

d_gene: -
abundance: -
v_gene: TRBV5-1
j_gene: TRBJ2-2
CDR3nt: TGCGCCAGCAGCTTGCTGGGGGCCTATACCGGGGAGCTGTTTTTT
CDR3aa: CASSLLGAYTGELFF

d_gene: -
abundance: -
v_gene: TRBV9
j_gene: TRBJ1-3
CDR3nt: TGTGCCAGCAGCGTAGACCCAGGGACTGGAAACACCATATATTTT
CDR3aa: CASSVDPGTGNTIYF

d_gene: TRBD1
abundance: -
v_gene: TRBV18
j_gene: TRBJ1-1
CDR3nt: TGTGCCAGCTCAACAGACAGGGACACTGAAGCTTTCTTT
CDR3aa: CASSTDRDTEAFF

d_gene: -
abundance: -
v_gene: TRBV4-3
j_gene: TRBJ2-2
CDR3nt: TGCGCCAGCAGCCAAGACCGTCACCCCAGCGGGGAGCTGTTTTTT
CDR3aa: CASSQDRHPSGELFF

d_gene: -
abundance: -
v_gene: TRBV5-8
j_gene: TRBJ1-2
CDR3nt: TGTGCCAGCAGCTTGATAGGGGCGATAGCTAACTATGGCTACACCTTC
CDR3aa: CASSLIGAIANYGYTF

d_gene: -
abundance: -
v_gene: TRBV30
j_gene: TRBJ1-2
CDR3nt: TGTGCCTGGAGTGTAAGTGTTACAGTTGGCTACACCTTC
CDR3aa: CAWSVSVTVGYTF

d_gene: TRBD2
abundance: -
v_gene: TRBV5-1
j_gene: TRBJ2-3
CDR3nt: TGCGCCAGCAGCTTGGAGCGGGGAGGCACAGATACGCAGTATTTT
CDR3aa: CASSLERGGTDTQYF